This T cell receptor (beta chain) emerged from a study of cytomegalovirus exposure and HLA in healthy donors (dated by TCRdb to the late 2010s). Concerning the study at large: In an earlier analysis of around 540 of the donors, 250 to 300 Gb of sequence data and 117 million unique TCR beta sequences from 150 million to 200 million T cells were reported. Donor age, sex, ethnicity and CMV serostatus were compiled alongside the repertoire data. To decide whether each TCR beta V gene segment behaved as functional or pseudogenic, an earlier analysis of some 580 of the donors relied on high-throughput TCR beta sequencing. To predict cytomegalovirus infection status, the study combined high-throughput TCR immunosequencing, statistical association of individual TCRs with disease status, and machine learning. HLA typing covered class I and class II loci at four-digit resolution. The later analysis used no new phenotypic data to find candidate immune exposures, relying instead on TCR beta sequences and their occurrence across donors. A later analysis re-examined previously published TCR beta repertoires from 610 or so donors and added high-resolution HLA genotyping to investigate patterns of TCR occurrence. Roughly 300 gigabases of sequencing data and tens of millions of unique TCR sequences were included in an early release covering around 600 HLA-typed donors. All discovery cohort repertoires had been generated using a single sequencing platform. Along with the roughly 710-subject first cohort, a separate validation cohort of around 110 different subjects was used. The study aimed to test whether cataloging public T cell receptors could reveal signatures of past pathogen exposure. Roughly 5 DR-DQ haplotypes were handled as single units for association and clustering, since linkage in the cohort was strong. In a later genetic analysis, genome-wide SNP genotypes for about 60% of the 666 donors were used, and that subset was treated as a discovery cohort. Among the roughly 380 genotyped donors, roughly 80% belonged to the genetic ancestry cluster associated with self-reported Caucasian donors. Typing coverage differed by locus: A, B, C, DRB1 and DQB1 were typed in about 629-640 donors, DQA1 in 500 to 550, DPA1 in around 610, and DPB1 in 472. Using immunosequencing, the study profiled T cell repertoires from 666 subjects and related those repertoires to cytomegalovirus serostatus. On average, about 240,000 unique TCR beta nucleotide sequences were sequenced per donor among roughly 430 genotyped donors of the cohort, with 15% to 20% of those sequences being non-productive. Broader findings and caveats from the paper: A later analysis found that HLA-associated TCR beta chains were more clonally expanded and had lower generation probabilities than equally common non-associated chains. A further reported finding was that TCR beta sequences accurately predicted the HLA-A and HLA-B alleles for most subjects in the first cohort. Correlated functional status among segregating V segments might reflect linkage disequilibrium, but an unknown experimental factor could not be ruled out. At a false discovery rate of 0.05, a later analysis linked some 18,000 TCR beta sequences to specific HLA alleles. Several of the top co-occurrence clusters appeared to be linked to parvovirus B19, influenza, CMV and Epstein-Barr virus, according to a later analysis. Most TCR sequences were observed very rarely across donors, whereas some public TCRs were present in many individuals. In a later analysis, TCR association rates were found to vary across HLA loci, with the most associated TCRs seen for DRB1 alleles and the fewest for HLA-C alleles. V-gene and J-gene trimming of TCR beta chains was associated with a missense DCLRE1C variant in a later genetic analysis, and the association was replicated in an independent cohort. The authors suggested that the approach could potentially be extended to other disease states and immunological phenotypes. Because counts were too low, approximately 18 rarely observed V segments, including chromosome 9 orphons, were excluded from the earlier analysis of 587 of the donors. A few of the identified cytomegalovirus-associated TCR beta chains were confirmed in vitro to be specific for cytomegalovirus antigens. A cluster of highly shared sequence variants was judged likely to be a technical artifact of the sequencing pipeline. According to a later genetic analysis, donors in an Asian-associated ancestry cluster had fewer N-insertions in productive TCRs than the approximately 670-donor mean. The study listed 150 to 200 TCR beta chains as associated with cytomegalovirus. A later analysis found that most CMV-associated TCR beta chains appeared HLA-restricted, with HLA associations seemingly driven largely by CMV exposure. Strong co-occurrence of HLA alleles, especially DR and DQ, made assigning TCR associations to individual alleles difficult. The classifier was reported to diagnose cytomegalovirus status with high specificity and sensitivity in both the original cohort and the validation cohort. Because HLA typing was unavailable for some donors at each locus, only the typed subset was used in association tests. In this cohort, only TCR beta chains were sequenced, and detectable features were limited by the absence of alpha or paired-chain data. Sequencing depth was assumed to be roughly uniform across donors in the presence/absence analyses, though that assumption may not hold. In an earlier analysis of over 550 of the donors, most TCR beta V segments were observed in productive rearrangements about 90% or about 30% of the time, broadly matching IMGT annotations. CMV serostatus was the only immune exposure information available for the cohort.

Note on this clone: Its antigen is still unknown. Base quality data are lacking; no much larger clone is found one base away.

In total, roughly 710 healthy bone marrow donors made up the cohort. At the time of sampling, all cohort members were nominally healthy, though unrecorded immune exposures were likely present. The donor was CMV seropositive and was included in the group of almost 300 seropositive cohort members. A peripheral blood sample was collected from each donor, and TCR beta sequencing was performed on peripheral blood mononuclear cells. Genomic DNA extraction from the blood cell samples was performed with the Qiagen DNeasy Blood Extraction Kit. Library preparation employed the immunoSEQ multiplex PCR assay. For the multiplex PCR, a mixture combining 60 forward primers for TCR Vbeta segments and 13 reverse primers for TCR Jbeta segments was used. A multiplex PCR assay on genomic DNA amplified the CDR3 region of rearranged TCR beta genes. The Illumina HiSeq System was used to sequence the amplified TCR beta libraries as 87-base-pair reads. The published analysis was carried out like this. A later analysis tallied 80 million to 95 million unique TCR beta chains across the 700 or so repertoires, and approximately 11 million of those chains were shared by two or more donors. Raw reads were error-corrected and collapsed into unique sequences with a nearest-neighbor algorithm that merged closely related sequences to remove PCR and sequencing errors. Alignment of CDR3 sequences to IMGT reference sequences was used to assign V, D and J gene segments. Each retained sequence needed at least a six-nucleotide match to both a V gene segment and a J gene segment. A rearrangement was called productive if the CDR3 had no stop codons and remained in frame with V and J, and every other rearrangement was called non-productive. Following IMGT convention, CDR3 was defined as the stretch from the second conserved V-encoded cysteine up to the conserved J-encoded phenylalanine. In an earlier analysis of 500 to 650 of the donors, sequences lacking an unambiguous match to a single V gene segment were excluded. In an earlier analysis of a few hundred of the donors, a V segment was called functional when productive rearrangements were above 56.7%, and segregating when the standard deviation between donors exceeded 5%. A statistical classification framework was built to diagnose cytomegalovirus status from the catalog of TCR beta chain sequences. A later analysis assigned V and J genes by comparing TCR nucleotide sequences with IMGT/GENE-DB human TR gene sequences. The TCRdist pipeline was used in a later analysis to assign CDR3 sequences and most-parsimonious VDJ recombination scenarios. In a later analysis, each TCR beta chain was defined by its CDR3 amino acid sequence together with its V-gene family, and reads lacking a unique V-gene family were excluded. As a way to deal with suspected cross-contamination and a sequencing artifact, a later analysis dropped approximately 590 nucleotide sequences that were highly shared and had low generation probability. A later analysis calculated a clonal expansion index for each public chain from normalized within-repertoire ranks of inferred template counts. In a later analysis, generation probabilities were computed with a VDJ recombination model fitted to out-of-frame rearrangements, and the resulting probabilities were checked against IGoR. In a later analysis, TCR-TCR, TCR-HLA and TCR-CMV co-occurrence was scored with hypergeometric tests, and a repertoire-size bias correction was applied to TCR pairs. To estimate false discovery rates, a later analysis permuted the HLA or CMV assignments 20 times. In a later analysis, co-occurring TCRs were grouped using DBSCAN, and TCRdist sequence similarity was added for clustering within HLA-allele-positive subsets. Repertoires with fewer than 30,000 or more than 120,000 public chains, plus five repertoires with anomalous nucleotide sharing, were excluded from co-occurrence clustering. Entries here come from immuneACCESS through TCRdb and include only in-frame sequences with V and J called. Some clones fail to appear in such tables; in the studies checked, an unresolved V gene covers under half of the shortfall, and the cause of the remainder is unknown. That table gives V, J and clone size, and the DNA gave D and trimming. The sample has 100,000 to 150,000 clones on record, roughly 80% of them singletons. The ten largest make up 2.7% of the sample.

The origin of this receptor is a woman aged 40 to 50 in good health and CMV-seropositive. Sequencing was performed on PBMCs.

The DNA is as follows: TGTGCCAGCAGCCCTTACACCGCCGGGTACGAGCAGTACTTC. The translation is CASSPYTAGYEQYF. The chain is assembled from TRBV7-2 and TRBJ2-7; the D gene is unclear. From the germline V gene, CDR1 is SGHTA and CDR2 is FQGNSA. Between the V and J ends, shortened by 5 bases and 4 bases respectively, the junction contains 15 bases. The CDR3 holds 14 amino acids from the cysteine to the phenylalanine. Only the CDR3 region is kept as DNA, spanning 42 bases read in frame from base 1.